This T cell receptor (beta chain) originates from a study of blood T cell repertoires in COVID-19. Study-level information: Italy, Spain and the United States were the sources of the convalescent and acute COVID-19 samples. The analysed material was cDNA or gDNA that came from T cells, B-cell-depleted T cells, or PBMCs.

The count of this clone is one. Germline V gene lookup returns CDR1 SGHAT and CDR2 FQNNGV. V lost 1 base to trimming and J lost 0 bases, with 10 bases between them. The CDR3 runs to 15 residues. As processed by the authors: Amplified reference gene primers provided the basis for estimating nucleated cell counts. Only in-frame clones appear in the TCRdb table, and some are missing; sequencing was by immunoSEQ multiplex PCR. Clone size and V and J calls were adopted from that table, with D and trimming inferred from the DNA. The table has around 100,000 clones, about nine tenths seen once. The chain couples TRBV11-2 to TRBJ2-7; tentative D call: TRBD1 (5 bases). Sequenced sample: peripheral blood. This clonotype was obtained from a man aged 65-85 years with acute or convalescent COVID-19. In DNA, the CDR3 is TGTGCCAGCAGCTTAGCTAGGCAGGGCTCCTACGAGCAGTACTTC. Its translation: CASSLARQGSYEQYF.